The 32 T cell receptor beta chains reported below all come from one sample, sequenced in a study of blood T cell repertoires in COVID-19 (dated by TCRdb to the early 2020s). The library came from the immunoSEQ multiplex PCR assay. TCRdb stores this immuneACCESS table with in-frame sequences only. Part of the clones is absent; in the studies checked, under half of the shortfall reflects unresolved V genes, and no reason is known for the rest. In all, the sample holds 90,000 to 100,000 clones, and about 85% of those were seen once. The ten largest account for 4% to 5% of the sample. Sequencing input: peripheral blood. These receptors originate from a man aged 70-80 years with acute or convalescent COVID-19.

This clone was detected a few times. The junction does not match germline at one end; this may be a read error. The chain joins TRBV7-9 to TRBJ1-1; D may be TRBD1 (5 bases). CDR1 is SEHNR and CDR2 is FQNEAQ in the germline V gene (reference sequence). The CDR3 runs 14 residues. The DNA of the CDR3 is TGTGCCAGCAGCTCCCCTCCAGGGAACCCTGAAGCTTTCTTT. Its translation: CASSSPPGNPEAFF.

The rearrangement uses TRBV6-1 and TRBJ2-7, with 8 bases lining up with TRBD1. Trimming at V came to 2 bases and at J to 0 bases, leaving 9 bases not matched to a gene. The CDR3 spans 17 residues. Germline values: CDR1 MNHNS, CDR2 SASEGT. CDR3 sequence (DNA): TGTGCCAGCAGTGAACATAGGACAGGGACCTACTCCTACGAGCAGTACGTC. Its protein product is CASSEHRTGTYSYEQYV.

This chain links TRBV5-1 with TRBJ2-3; TRBD2 matches 9 bases. V lost 0 bases to trimming and J lost 0 bases; unmatched junction nucleotides: 11. CDR1 SGHRS and CDR2 YFSETQ come from the germline V gene. The CDR3 loop spans 19 amino acids. The CDR3 protein is CASSLAPGGGALSTDTQYF. CDR3 coding DNA: TGCGCCAGCAGCTTGGCCCCGGGCGGGGGGGCCTTAAGCACAGATACGCAGTATTTT. Looking up the rest from reference TRBV5-1 and TRBJ2-3 gives the full variable domain: KAGVTQTPRYLIKTRGQQVTLSCSPISGHRSVSWYQQTPGQGLQFLFEYFSETQRNKGNFPGRFSGRQFSNSRSEMNVSTLELGDSALYLCASSLAPGGGALSTDTQYFGPGTRLTVL.

DNA of the CDR3: TGTGCCAGCAGTCCTTGGGGAGGGGAGGCCGAGCAGTACTTC. Its translation: CASSPWGGEAEQYF. The chain couples TRBV28 to TRBJ2-7, with TRBD2 matching over 7 bases. CDR3 length equals 14 residues. Germline V gene lookup returns CDR1 MDHEN and CDR2 SYDVKM. V gave up 5 bases and J gave up 6 bases; unmatched junction bases: 10.

V is TRBV3-1 (or the pseudogene TRBV3-2) and J is TRBJ1-5, with no clear D. V dropped 4 bases and J dropped 0 bases, with 10 bases sitting between them. CDR1 and CDR2 (germline): LGHDT, YNNKEL (reference sequence). This CDR3 has 15 amino acids. The CDR3 sequence: CASSLSTSSNQPQHF. The CDR3, as DNA: TGTGCCAGCAGCCTCTCGACTAGTAGCAATCAGCCCCAGCATTTT.

The rearrangement joins TRBV6-5 to TRBJ1-2; D perhaps matches TRBD1 (5 bases). Germline CDR1 and CDR2: MNHEY and SVGAGI. The CDR3 spans 15 residues. Trimming cost V 6 bases and J 5 bases, with 19 bases left between them. CDR3 sequence (DNA): TGTGCCAGCAGGGAGGGGCTCGTGCCACATTATGGCTACACCTTC. Translated, it gives CASREGLVPHYGYTF.

The rearrangement links TRBV7-2 to TRBJ1-4; 10 bases fit TRBD1. Trimming cost V 2 bases and J 10 bases; bases outside gene matches: 10. Germline V lookup: CDR1 SGHTA, CDR2 FQGNSA. The CDR3 extends over 16 amino acids. The CDR3 region is CASSLLAGTGAGKLFF. CDR3 coding DNA: TGTGCCAGCAGCTTACTAGCCGGGACAGGGGCCGGAAAACTGTTTTTT.

The chain links TRBV6-5 to TRBJ2-7; a possible D gene is TRBD1 (5 bases). CDR3 size: 13 residues. Germline CDR1 is MNHEY and CDR2 is SVGAGI. V lost 6 bases to trimming and J lost 1 base, with 10 bases between them. CDR3 in amino acids: CASSQGRSYEQYV. The CDR3 DNA reads TGTGCCAGCAGCCAGGGCCGTTCCTACGAGCAGTACGTC.

The V gene is TRBV3-1 (or the pseudogene TRBV3-2), the J gene TRBJ2-5; maybe TRBD2 (5 bases). CDR1 and CDR2 (germline): LGHDT, YNNKEL (reference sequence). Trimming pared 4 bases from V and 0 bases from J, leaving 15 bases between. The CDR3 loop spans 16 amino acids. CDR3 sequence (DNA): TGTGCCAGCAGCCCCCTAGCCCAGCGGTACCAAGAGACCCAGTACTTC. Translated, it gives CASSPLAQRYQETQYF.

The chain combines TRBV7-9 with TRBJ2-7, with TRBD2 matching 8 bases. The CDR3 totals 15 residues. Germline values: CDR1 SEHNR, CDR2 FQNEAQ (reference sequence). With 5 bases clipped from V and 1 base from J, the junction kept 7 bases outside the gene matches. This chain's CDR3 is CASSPGGARSYEQYF. The CDR3 bases are TGTGCCAGCAGCCCCGGGGGGGCGAGGTCCTACGAGCAGTACTTC.

J is TRBJ2-1 and V is TRBV6-1; possibly TRBD2 for D (6 bases). The length of the CDR3 is 15 residues. V was trimmed by 1 base and J by 3 bases, leaving 10 bases between them. CDR1 is MNHNS and CDR2 is SASEGT in the germline V gene. This CDR3 reads CASSEVGTDYNEQFF. The CDR3 region has the DNA TGTGCCAGCAGTGAAGTGGGGACTGACTACAATGAGCAGTTCTTC.

In the case of this clone: An end of the junction does not agree with germline; a read error may underlie this. This sequence joins TRBV29-1 and TRBJ2-2; 11 nucleotides line up with TRBD2. The CDR3 has 12 amino acids. Germline V gives CDR1 SQVTM, CDR2 ANQGSEA. CDR3 DNA: TGTCTAGCGGGAGGCGCCACCGGGGAGCTGTTTTTT. This translates into CLAGGATGELFF.

The V call is TRBV10-3, the J call TRBJ1-3; D not resolved. The V gene lost 7 bases and the J gene lost 4 bases, with 11 bases spanning the gap. CDR1 ENHRY and CDR2 SYGVKD come from the germline V gene. This CDR3 is 13 amino acids long. The CDR3 coding sequence is TGTGCCATCAATCCGGCAGCGGGAAACACCATATATTTT. It codes for CAINPAAGNTIYF.

The table lists this clone with a few counts. This chain uses TRBV28 with TRBJ2-7; 7 positions agree with TRBD1. V lost 5 bases, J lost 4 bases, and 11 bases stayed unmatched. CDR1 is MDHEN and CDR2 is SYDVKM in the germline V gene. This CDR3 has 15 residues. In nucleotides, the CDR3 is TGTGCCAGCAGTGTCGGACAGGCCAGATCATACGAGCAGTACGTC. This codes for CASSVGQARSYEQYV.

The chain is built from TRBV4-1 and TRBJ1-4; D gene unclear. V gave up 1 base and J gave up 5 bases, with 8 bases separating them. CDR1 and CDR2 (germline): MGHRA, YSYEKL. The CDR3 has 14 amino acids. DNA of the CDR3: TGCGCCAGCAGCCAAGTGGCAGTAAATGAAAAACTGTTTTTT. Translated, it gives CASSQVAVNEKLFF.

The V and J genes are TRBV6-5 and TRBJ1-6; no clear D gene. The germline V gene has CDR1 MNHEY and CDR2 SVGAGI. The V and J ends lost 0 bases and 5 bases respectively, with 8 bases between them. The CDR3 sequence is 15 residues long. The CDR3 DNA reads as TGTGCCAGCAGTTACTCTCTACGAAATAATTCACCCCTCCACTTT. This gives the protein CASSYSLRNNSPLHF.

The chain combines TRBV30 with TRBJ2-4; 9 bases are a match to TRBD1. The CDR3 loop spans 16 amino acids. Germline trimming cut 2 bases from V and 0 bases from J; bases unmatched to any gene: 5. Germline CDR1 reads GTSNPN; CDR2 reads SVGIG (reference sequence). The CDR3 DNA sequence: TGTGCCTGGAGTATAGCGGACAGGGGAGCCAAAAACATTCAGTACTTC. Protein sequence: CAWSIADRGAKNIQYF.

V gene TRBV6-2 or TRBV6-3 combines with J gene TRBJ2-1, with TRBD1 identical over 9 bases. The J segment lost 9 bases and the V segment lost 2 bases, leaving 11 bases of the junction unmatched. The germline CDR1 and CDR2 sequences are MNHEY and SVGEGT. This CDR3 comprises 16 residues. CDR3 DNA sequence: TGTGCCAGCAGTTACGGAAGAATGGACAGGGGTACTGAGCAGTTCTTC. Translation gives CASSYGRMDRGTEQFF.

The chain has TRBV18 and TRBJ1-2; D might be TRBD1 (5 bases). Germline assignment: CDR1 KGHSH and CDR2 LQKENI. V was shortened by 1 base and J by 0 bases, with 15 bases between the two germline ends. The length of the CDR3 is 17 residues. CDR3 amino acids: CASSPLDTSSSNYGYTF. DNA of the CDR3: TGTGCCAGCTCACCACTGGACACCTCTTCTTCTAACTATGGCTACACCTTC.

The chain has TRBV6-5 and TRBJ2-7, with D hard to call. The V gene's germline CDR1 is MNHEY and CDR2 SVGAGI. The CDR3 extends over 12 amino acids. V gave up 7 bases and J gave up 5 bases, with 12 bases separating them. CDR3 sequence reads: CASTPKAHEQYF. In DNA, the CDR3 is TGTGCCAGCACTCCGAAAGCCCACGAGCAGTACTTC.

This clone was detected only a few times. The chain recombines TRBV28 with TRBJ1-6; 10 bases are a match to TRBD1. There are 17 residues in the CDR3. Germline V gene lookup returns CDR1 MDHEN and CDR2 SYDVKM. V dropped 5 bases and J dropped 5; count of bases not matched to a gene: 9. This CDR3 reads CASSGLGQGNNNSPLHF. The CDR3 DNA sequence: TGTGCCAGCAGTGGACTGGGACAGGGGAATAATAATTCACCCCTCCACTTT. The whole variable domain, filled in from reference TRBV28 and TRBJ1-6, reads DVKVTQSSRYLVKRTGEKVFLECVQDMDHENMFWYRQDPGLGLRLIYFSYDVKMKEKGDIPEGYSVSREKKERFSLILESASTNQTSMYLCASSGLGQGNNNSPLHFGNGTRLTVT.

This chain connects TRBV20-1 to TRBJ2-5, with a possible D match to TRBD2 (6 bases). The CDR3 totals 14 residues. Germline CDR1 and CDR2: DFQATT and SNEGSKA (reference sequence). V lost 3 bases and J lost 4, with 15 bases in between. CDR3 nucleotides: TGCAGTGCTAGTCCCCATAGAGCGGGAGAGACCCAGTACTTC. This encodes CSASPHRAGETQYF.

The CDR3 sequence is CASSVAGGPQPQHF. CDR3 DNA sequence: TGTGCCAGCAGCGTAGCGGGAGGTCCCCAGCCCCAGCATTTT. The J gene is TRBJ1-5, the V gene TRBV9, with no clear D. CDR1 is SGDLS and CDR2 is YYNGEE in the germline V gene. The CDR3 consists of 14 residues. Between the trimmed V and J ends, which lost 0 bases and 7 bases, there was a span of 11 bases.

The CDR3 is CASSFGGAVADTQYF. In DNA form, the CDR3 reads TGTGCCAGCAGTTTCGGGGGGGCCGTTGCAGATACGCAGTATTTT. The rearrangement joins TRBV28 to TRBJ2-3, with 8 bases that match TRBD2. The CDR3 has 15 amino acids. Unmatched junction bases numbered 6, after V lost 3 bases and J lost 4 bases. CDR1 is MDHEN, CDR2 SYDVKM, per germline.

V and J are TRBV10-3 and TRBJ2-1; D may be TRBD1 (5 bases). The V gene's germline CDR1 is ENHRY and CDR2 SYGVKD. Trimming removed 4 bases from V and 5 bases from J, with 15 bases in between. The CDR3 sequence is 15 residues long. CDR3 nucleotide sequence: TGTGCCATCAGTGGTGACAGAACGCCTCACAATGAGCAGTTCTTC. This gives the protein CAISGDRTPHNEQFF.

The V gene is TRBV7-9, the J gene TRBJ2-7; D may be TRBD2 (6 bases). The CDR3 extends over 14 amino acids. V was cut by 4 bases and J by 7 bases, with 17 bases left in between. Germline CDR1 reads SEHNR; CDR2 reads FQNEAQ (reference sequence). CDR3 in amino acids: CASSWGTGAGEQYV. The CDR3 nucleotides read TGTGCCAGCAGCTGGGGAACGGGCGCGGGGGAGCAGTACGTC.

The rearrangement joins TRBV29-1 to TRBJ1-4; the match to TRBD1 covers 10 bases. Germline CDR1 reads SQVTM; CDR2 reads ANQGSEA. The V segment lost 4 bases and the J segment 0 bases; nucleotides outside the gene matches: 8. The CDR3 has 17 residues. Here the CDR3 reads CSVGGDRGFPTNEKLFF. DNA of the CDR3: TGCAGCGTTGGTGGGGACAGGGGATTTCCAACTAATGAAAAACTGTTTTTT.

This chain uses TRBV5-4 with TRBJ1-1; no clear D gene. From germline, CDR1 is SGHNT and CDR2 YYREEE (reference sequence). This CDR3 contains 14 residues. The V end lost 3 bases, the J end lost 0 bases, and 9 bases lay between the germline ends. CDR3 sequence: CASSSVVMNTEAFF. CDR3 bases: TGTGCCAGCAGCTCAGTGGTGATGAACACTGAAGCTTTCTTT.

The chain is built from TRBV7-9 and TRBJ1-4; 7 positions agree with TRBD1. The CDR3 runs 17 residues. Per the germline V gene, CDR1 is SEHNR and CDR2 is FQNEAQ (reference sequence). V dropped 5 bases and J dropped 5; count of bases not matched to a gene: 14. The CDR3 is CASSDLDRVRGNEKLFF. DNA for the CDR3: TGTGCCAGCAGCGATCTAGACAGGGTCCGCGGCAATGAAAAACTGTTTTTT.

The V call is TRBV5-5, the J call TRBJ1-5; D is unresolved. Trimming pared 0 bases from V and 7 bases from J, leaving 17 bases between. CDR3 length: 16 residues. The germline V gene has CDR1 SGHKS and CDR2 YYEKEE (reference sequence). This chain's CDR3 is CASSLAAGLGSQPQHF. The CDR3 region has the DNA TGTGCCAGCAGCTTGGCCGCGGGGTTGGGGAGCCAGCCCCAGCATTTT.

This clone was detected a few times. The V gene is TRBV10-3, the J gene TRBJ1-5; D remains unclear. In germline, CDR1 is ENHRY, CDR2 SYGVKD. Trimming stripped 8 bases from V and 7 bases from J, with 18 bases between. The CDR3 length is 14 residues. CDR3 sequence reads: CAIESFPAGQPQHF. The CDR3 DNA reads TGTGCCATCGAATCTTTCCCGGCGGGGCAGCCCCAGCATTTT.

This rearrangement joins TRBV6-1 to TRBJ2-1; TRBD2 might be the D (6 bases). This CDR3 comprises 13 residues. Germline V gives CDR1 MNHNS, CDR2 SASEGT. Trimming removed 4 bases from V and 12 bases from J, with 16 bases in between. In nucleotides, the CDR3 is TGTGCCAGCAGTGCCCGCGGGACCCGGGGGCAGTTCTTC. The encoded protein is CASSARGTRGQFF.